This passage covers 19 T cell receptor beta chains from one sample sequenced in a study of cytomegalovirus exposure and HLA in healthy donors. Profiling relied on immunoSEQ multiplex PCR, and the TCRdb table lists in-frame clones only, not all of them. Of under 200,000 clones detected, about 88% appear once; the ten largest clones hold more than 2%. Sequencing was performed on PBMCs. The receptors come from a woman aged 18-35 years in good health and CMV-seronegative.

J is TRBJ1-2 and V is TRBV10-1; 7 positions match TRBD1. The germline V gene has CDR1 WNHNN and CDR2 SYGVQD (reference sequence). With 11 bases clipped from V and 3 bases from J, the junction kept 6 bases outside the gene matches. This CDR3 contains 12 residues. Here the CDR3 reads CAGRTGHYGYTF. DNA for the CDR3: TGCGCCGGCCGGACAGGCCACTATGGCTACACCTTC.

The V and J genes are TRBV9 and TRBJ1-1; weak D call: TRBD1 (5 bases). V lost 0 bases, J lost 5 bases, and 14 bases lay in between. Germline-derived CDR1 and CDR2 are SGDLS and YYNGEE. The CDR3 is made up of 15 amino acids. The CDR3 protein is CASSVDQGGWTEAFF. CDR3 nucleotide sequence: TGTGCCAGCAGCGTAGACCAGGGCGGATGGACTGAAGCTTTCTTT.

The V call is TRBV9, the J call TRBJ2-7; 10 bases are a match to TRBD2. Germline-derived CDR1 and CDR2 are SGDLS and YYNGEE. This CDR3 has 14 amino acids. Trimming removed 3 bases from V and 3 bases from J; junction bases left unmatched: 3. This chain's CDR3 is CASSAGLADYEQYF. CDR3 DNA sequence: TGTGCCAGCAGCGCCGGACTAGCGGACTACGAGCAGTACTTC.

This chain uses TRBV7-2 with TRBJ2-5; 8 bases fit TRBD2. CDR3 length: 14 residues. Germline CDR1 reads SGHTA; CDR2 reads FQGNSA. J gave up 2 bases and V 4 bases, and 3 bases lay outside the gene matches. The CDR3 region is CASSSGLAQETQYF. The CDR3 nucleotides are TGTGCCAGCAGCTCAGGACTAGCACAAGAGACCCAGTACTTC.

The chain joins TRBV7-2 to TRBJ1-2; 7 bases align to TRBD1. The CDR3 spans 13 residues. Germline lookup yields CDR1 SGHTA and CDR2 FQGNSA. V lost 4 bases to trimming and J lost 7 bases; unmatched junction nucleotides: 6. This CDR3 is CASSSDRYRGYTF. The CDR3 bases are TGTGCCAGCAGCTCGGACAGGTATCGTGGCTACACCTTC.

CDR3 DNA: TGTGCCAGTAGTACCCCAGGGTGGAATCAGCCCCAGCATTTT. It is translated as CASSTPGWNQPQHF. The chain recombines TRBV19 with TRBJ1-5, with a possible D match to TRBD1 (5 bases). Trimming pared 4 bases from V and 4 bases from J, leaving 11 bases between. CDR1 is LNHDA, CDR2 SQIVND, per germline (reference sequence). This CDR3 contains 14 residues.

The chain couples TRBV5-4 to TRBJ2-5, with a tentative D call TRBD1 (5 bases). The CDR3 consists of 14 residues. V was clipped by 0 bases and J by 4 bases, with 10 bases between them. The V gene's germline CDR1 is SGHNT and CDR2 YYREEE (reference sequence). CDR3 coding DNA: TGTGCCAGCAGCTTGGGGGGCTTTGCAGAGACCCAGTACTTC. As protein: CASSLGGFAETQYF.

This chain joins TRBV9 and TRBJ1-4, with 7 bases matching TRBD1. V trimming: 1 base; J trimming: 4 bases; junction bases outside the gene matches: 4. The CDR3 is 15 residues long. Germline assignment: CDR1 SGDLS and CDR2 YYNGEE. CDR3: CASSVRAGGNEKLFF. The CDR3 nucleotides are TGTGCCAGCAGCGTAAGGGCAGGGGGTAATGAAAAACTGTTTTTT.

J is TRBJ2-5 and V is TRBV7-2; 10 positions agree with TRBD1. V was clipped by 2 bases and J by 1 base; unmatched bases: 1. This CDR3 spans 15 amino acids. Germline V gene sequence: CDR1 SGHTA, CDR2 FQGNSA. This CDR3 is CASSLWDRGQETQYF. CDR3 in DNA: TGTGCCAGCAGCTTATGGGACAGGGGCCAAGAGACCCAGTACTTC.

The CDR3 is CASSISGVEQFF. The CDR3, as DNA: TGTGCCAGTAGTATATCAGGGGTAGAGCAGTTCTTC. V and J are TRBV19 and TRBJ2-1; a weak D match, TRBD1 (6 bases). V shed 2 bases and J shed 10 bases, with 9 bases lying between them. From germline, CDR1 is LNHDA and CDR2 SQIVND (reference sequence). The CDR3 has 12 residues.

The chain is built from TRBV30 and TRBJ2-4; D perhaps matches TRBD2 (6 bases). Looked up from germline, CDR1 is GTSNPN and CDR2 is SVGIG (reference sequence). Trimming took 4 bases from V and 5 from J, leaving 18 bases between them. CDR3 length: 15 amino acids. Here the CDR3 DNA reads TGTGCCTGGAATATGAGGGAGGAGGGTGAAAACATTCAGTACTTC. It codes for CAWNMREEGENIQYF.

This sequence joins TRBV11-2 and TRBJ1-5; D possibly corresponds to TRBD1 (6 bases). The CDR3 runs to 16 residues. Germline CDR1 and CDR2: SGHAT and FQNNGV. V lost 3 bases and J 7 bases, leaving 19 bases between the germline ends. CDR3 sequence: CASSLDGSGVYQPQHF. CDR3 in DNA: TGTGCCAGCAGCTTGGATGGGTCAGGGGTTTACCAGCCCCAGCATTTT.

The gene calls are TRBV4-3 and TRBJ2-3, with 12 nucleotides matching TRBD2. In germline, CDR1 is LGHNA, CDR2 YSLEER. This CDR3 comprises 14 residues. After removal of 6 bases from V and 8 bases from J, the junction contained 6 bases not matched to a gene. The CDR3 sequence is CASSRTSGISTQYF. The CDR3 DNA reads TGCGCCAGCAGTAGGACTAGCGGGATATCTACGCAGTATTTT.

The chain is built from TRBV18 and TRBJ1-5, with D maybe TRBD1 (6 bases). CDR3 length equals 15 residues. The V and J ends lost 6 bases and 1 base respectively, with 13 bases between them. Germline CDR1 reads KGHSH; CDR2 reads LQKENI. The CDR3 protein is CASSRGMGSNQPQHF. CDR3 in DNA: TGTGCCAGCTCCAGGGGTATGGGGAGCAATCAGCCCCAGCATTTT.

The V gene is TRBV27, the J gene TRBJ1-4, with D possibly TRBD1 on 6 matching bases. The CDR3 length is 15 residues. V lost 5 bases and J 2 bases, leaving 12 bases between the germline ends. CDR1 and CDR2 from the germline V gene are MNHEY and SMNVEV (reference sequence). In DNA form, the CDR3 reads TGTGCCAGCAGTGGCCTTGGACAGACTAATGAAAAACTGTTTTTT. As protein: CASSGLGQTNEKLFF.

The chain has TRBV19 and TRBJ1-1, with TRBD1 as a possible D gene (5 bases). Germline lookup yields CDR1 LNHDA and CDR2 SQIVND (reference sequence). The CDR3 consists of 14 residues. Trimming took 7 bases from V and 1 from J, leaving 13 bases between them. DNA of the CDR3: TGTGCCAGTACTCTCAGGGTTGCGAACACTGAAGCTTTCTTT. Protein sequence: CASTLRVANTEAFF.

V and J are TRBV27 and TRBJ1-2, with 8 nucleotides matching TRBD1. CDR3 length equals 15 residues. In germline, CDR1 is MNHEY, CDR2 SMNVEV (reference sequence). The V and J ends lost 5 bases and 5 bases, in that order; junction bases with no gene match: 10. As DNA, the CDR3 is TGTGCCAGCAGTGCCCAGGGGGACAGGTTTTATGGCTACACCTTC. Translation gives CASSAQGDRFYGYTF.

J is TRBJ2-1 and V is TRBV19; tentative D call: TRBD2 (6 bases). Germline V gives CDR1 LNHDA, CDR2 SQIVND (reference sequence). The CDR3 runs to 15 residues. The V end lost 5 bases, the J end lost 3 bases, and 14 bases lay between the germline ends. The CDR3 bases are TGTGCCAGTAGTGCCCGGACTACCAACTACAATGAGCAGTTCTTC. Amino acids: CASSARTTNYNEQFF.

The chain recombines TRBV30 with TRBJ1-2; possibly TRBD1 for D (5 bases). The CDR3 is made up of 12 amino acids. The ends were cut back, 4 bases at V and 6 bases at J, with 12 bases in the middle. The germline V gene has CDR1 GTSNPN and CDR2 SVGIG (reference sequence). CDR3 amino acids: CAWNAGGDGYTF. CDR3 nucleotides: TGTGCCTGGAATGCGGGGGGGGATGGCTACACCTTC. Variable domain in full (rest from reference TRBV30 and TRBJ1-2): SQTIHQWPATLVQPVGSPLSLECTVEGTSNPNLYWYRQAAGRGLQLLFYSVGIGQISSEVPQNLSASRPQDRQFILSSKKLLLSDSGFYLCAWNAGGDGYTFGSGTRLTVV.